This TCR beta chain was identified during a study of shared clonotypes between healthy human individuals. Memory CD4+ cells were the fraction left after CD45RA+ naive selection. This clone came up once. Its specificity is unknown. The study, taken as a whole, reports: Clonotypes that were shared across a few donors made up approximately 5% of naive CD4 clonotypes.

This CDR3 region has 14 residues. Germline loops: CDR1 SGHTA, CDR2 FQGNSA. Trimming left V 4 bases short and J 1 base short, with 10 bases between. Replicate PCRs for sorted subsets used roughly 200 ng DNA; this equaled 25,000 to 30,000 T cell genomes. Generated by immunoSEQ multiplex PCR, the TCRdb table keeps only in-frame clones and is missing some. The repertoire holds roughly 2.6 million clones, with around nine tenths as singletons. The sequence came from a man aged 18 to 35 in good health. The sample consisted of naive CD4+ T cells sorted from blood. Subset denoted: CD45RA+ positively selected. The rearrangement joins TRBV7-2 to TRBJ1-1; D unclear. The CDR3 bases are TGTGCCAGCAGCTCCCCGACATGGAACACTGAAGCTTTCTTT. The encoded protein is CASSSPTWNTEAFF.